A selection of T cell receptor beta chains follows, all from one sample in a study of blood T cells in healthy people across ages. TCRdb fed the 5' RACE reads into MiXCR, producing one record per CDR3 protein. The repertoire includes about 930,000 distinct CDR3 sequences, roughly 28% of them detected once, and about 9.4% sits in the top ten. This same sample was also part of a study on T cells of mothers and their children.

Sequencing was carried out using blood. These receptors were taken from a woman between 40 and 55 years old in good health. CDR3s include the opening cysteine and the closing phenylalanine or tryptophan. The order of the fields is D gene, V gene, J gene, clone size, CDR3 protein, CDR3 DNA. A D gene is named only where the DNA matches it firmly. Clone size is given for some rows only: seen once, a few or many times, or a class if the clone is expanded.

d_gene: NA; v_gene: TRBV6-5; j_gene: TRBJ1-1; abundance: NA; CDR3aa: CASSYGSVNTEAFF; CDR3nt: TGTGCCAGCAGTTACGGTTCCGTGAACACTGAAGCTTTCTTT
d_gene: NA; v_gene: TRBV4-1; j_gene: TRBJ1-2; abundance: few; CDR3aa: CASSQDLDLQGLYGHTF; CDR3nt: TGCGCCAGCAGCCAAGATCTGGACCTACAGGGCTTATATGGCCACACCTTC
d_gene: NA; v_gene: TRBV5-1; j_gene: TRBJ2-7; abundance: few; CDR3aa: CASREDGGLSYEQYF; CDR3nt: TGCGCCAGCAGAGAGGACGGGGGGCTTTCCTACGAGCAGTACTTC
d_gene: NA; v_gene: TRBV7-8; j_gene: TRBJ2-3; abundance: NA; CDR3aa: CASSLPRISTDTQYF; CDR3nt: TGTGCCAGCAGCTTACCGCGAATCAGCACAGATACGCAGTATTTT
d_gene: TRBD1; v_gene: TRBV13; j_gene: TRBJ2-5; abundance: NA; CDR3aa: CASSLGRGLGETQYF; CDR3nt: TGTGCCAGCAGCCTCGGCAGGGGGCTCGGAGAGACCCAGTACTTC
d_gene: NA; v_gene: TRBV12-3/TRBV12-4; j_gene: TRBJ1-2; abundance: few; CDR3aa: CASSLPRQIPNYGYTF; CDR3nt: TGTGCCAGCAGTTTACCCCGACAGATCCCAAACTATGGCTACACCTTC
d_gene: TRBD1; v_gene: TRBV20-1; j_gene: TRBJ2-1; abundance: many; CDR3aa: CSAPDRGLSYNEQFF; CDR3nt: TGCAGTGCGCCCGACAGGGGGCTATCCTACAATGAGCAGTTCTTC
d_gene: TRBD1; v_gene: TRBV7-9; j_gene: TRBJ1-6; abundance: few; CDR3aa: CASSLASGTGASPLHF; CDR3nt: TGTGCCAGCAGCTTAGCGTCCGGGACAGGCGCTTCACCCCTCCACTTT
d_gene: TRBD1; v_gene: TRBV5-1; j_gene: TRBJ1-5; abundance: few; CDR3aa: CASSSGTGFNQPQHF; CDR3nt: TGCGCCAGCAGCTCCGGGACAGGATTCAATCAGCCCCAGCATTTT
d_gene: NA; v_gene: TRBV2; j_gene: TRBJ2-1; abundance: few; CDR3aa: CASRWGPDEQFF; CDR3nt: TGTGCCAGCAGATGGGGACCCGATGAGCAGTTCTTC
d_gene: TRBD2; v_gene: TRBV11-2; j_gene: TRBJ2-1; abundance: NA; CDR3aa: CASSYRTSGGGEQFF; CDR3nt: TGTGCCAGCAGCTATCGAACTAGTGGGGGGGGTGAGCAGTTCTTC
d_gene: NA; v_gene: TRBV4-2; j_gene: TRBJ2-7; abundance: few; CDR3aa: CASSQDGTSSYEQYF; CDR3nt: TGTGCCAGCAGCCAAGATGGGACAAGCTCCTACGAGCAGTACTTC
d_gene: NA; v_gene: TRBV7-3; j_gene: TRBJ2-6; abundance: NA; CDR3aa: CASSLQGFSGANVPTF; CDR3nt: TGTGCCAGCAGCTTACAGGGATTCTCTGGGGCCAACGTCCCGACTTTC
d_gene: NA; v_gene: TRBV5-5; j_gene: TRBJ2-1; abundance: few; CDR3aa: CASSYTAASSYNEQFF; CDR3nt: TGTGCCAGCAGCTATACGGCGGCGAGCTCCTACAATGAGCAGTTCTTC
d_gene: TRBD1; v_gene: TRBV9; j_gene: TRBJ2-4; abundance: many; CDR3aa: CASSLSGTAQDSQYF; CDR3nt: TGTGCCAGCAGCCTTTCCGGGACAGCTCAGGATAGCCAGTACTTC
d_gene: NA; v_gene: TRBV6-5; j_gene: TRBJ1-1; abundance: NA; CDR3aa: CASSYSVGGAGTEAFF; CDR3nt: TGTGCCAGCAGTTACTCGGTGGGGGGCGCCGGCACTGAAGCTTTCTTT
d_gene: NA; v_gene: TRBV28; j_gene: TRBJ2-7; abundance: NA; CDR3aa: CASSPLMPQVAQYF; CDR3nt: TGTGCCAGCAGTCCCCTCATGCCCCAAGTGGCCCAGTACTTC
d_gene: TRBD2; v_gene: TRBV5-1; j_gene: TRBJ2-1; abundance: NA; CDR3aa: CASGGASGGPIHEQFF; CDR3nt: TGCGCCAGCGGAGGGGCTAGCGGGGGGCCCATCCATGAGCAGTTCTTC
d_gene: NA; v_gene: TRBV7-9; j_gene: TRBJ2-3; abundance: NA; CDR3aa: CASSPPVTGTDTRYF; CDR3nt: TGTGCCAGCAGCCCTCCGGTCACGGGCACAGATACGCGGTATTTT
d_gene: NA; v_gene: TRBV7-2; j_gene: TRBJ2-1; abundance: NA; CDR3aa: CASSLQRVVSYNEQFF; CDR3nt: TGTGCCAGCAGCTTACAACGGGTAGTTTCCTACAATGAGCAGTTCTTC
d_gene: NA; v_gene: TRBV5-1; j_gene: TRBJ1-1; abundance: NA; CDR3aa: CASSSQPQGTEAFF; CDR3nt: TGCGCCAGCAGCTCACAGCCACAGGGAACTGAAGCTTTCTTT
d_gene: TRBD2; v_gene: TRBV29-1; j_gene: TRBJ2-3; abundance: NA; CDR3aa: CSVGGLGGDTQYF; CDR3nt: TGCAGCGTTGGAGGACTAGGCGGTGATACGCAGTATTTT